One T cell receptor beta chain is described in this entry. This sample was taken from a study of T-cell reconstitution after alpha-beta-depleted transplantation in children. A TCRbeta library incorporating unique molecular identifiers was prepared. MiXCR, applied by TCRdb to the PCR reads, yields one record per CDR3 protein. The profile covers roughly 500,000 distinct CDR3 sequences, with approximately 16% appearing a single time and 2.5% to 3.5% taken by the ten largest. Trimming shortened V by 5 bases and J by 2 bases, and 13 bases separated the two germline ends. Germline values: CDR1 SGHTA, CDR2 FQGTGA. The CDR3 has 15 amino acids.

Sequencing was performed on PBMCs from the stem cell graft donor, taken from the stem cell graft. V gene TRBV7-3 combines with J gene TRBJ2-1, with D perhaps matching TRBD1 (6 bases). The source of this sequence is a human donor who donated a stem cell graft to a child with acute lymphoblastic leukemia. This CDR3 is CASSPTGLAYNEQFF. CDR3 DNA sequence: TGTGCCAGCAGCCCCACAGGGCTAGCCTACAATGAGCAGTTCTTC.